The rows below give T cell receptor beta chains drawn from one sample of a study of OX40 agonist ivuxolimab in advanced cancers. Sequenced by immunoSEQ multiplex PCR; TCRdb stores in-frame clones only, minus some. The sample records about 13,000 clones, over 75% being singletons. The input for sequencing was CD4+ or CD8+ T cells sorted from blood, taken in a trial of the OX40 agonist ivuxolimab. Source of these receptors: an adult with an advanced solid tumor such as melanoma, head and neck, liver or kidney cancer. The CDR3 runs from the conserved cysteine through the conserved F or W. The order of the fields is J gene, D gene, clone size, V gene, CDR3 DNA, CDR3 protein. D genes are given only for firm matches. The listing skips clone size in some rows; elsewhere it reads once, few, many or a size class.

>TRBJ2-1|TRBD2|once|TRBV7-3
TGTGCCAGCAGCCCCGGGACTAGCGGGAGGAGCTCCTACAATGAGCAGTTCTTC
CASSPGTSGRSSYNEQFF
>TRBJ2-2|.|.|TRBV30
TGTGCCTGGACGTTCCCACTAAACACCGGGGAGCTGTTTTTT
CAWTFPLNTGELFF
>TRBJ2-7|TRBD1|.|TRBV13
TGTGCCAGCAGCCGTCTAAAGGGGACAGGGGCTTACGAGCAGTACTTC
CASSRLKGTGAYEQYF
>TRBJ2-3|.|few|TRBV11-2
TGTGCCAGCAGTTATCTCACAGGGAGCACAGATACGCAGTATTTT
CASSYLTGSTDTQYF
>TRBJ2-7|.|once|TRBV7-9
TGTGCCAGCAGCGACCTGGGGGACGAGCAGTACTTC
CASSDLGDEQYF
>TRBJ2-7|.|.|TRBV5-6
TGTGCCAGCAGCTTTGCAGGGGAGTCCTACGAGCAGTACTTC
CASSFAGESYEQYF
>TRBJ2-7|.|.|TRBV7-3
TGTGCCAGCAGCTTAAGTGTGGGCAGCTCCTACGAGCAGTACTTC
CASSLSVGSSYEQYF
>TRBJ2-7|.|.|TRBV7-8
TGTGCCAGCAGCTTAGCGGTGTATAGGGAATACGAGCAGTACTTC
CASSLAVYREYEQYF
>TRBJ2-2|.|.|TRBV27
TGTGCCAGCACTTTTGGATACAACACCGGGGAGCTGTTTTTT
CASTFGYNTGELFF
>TRBJ1-6|TRBD1|.|TRBV7-3
TGTGCCAGCAGCCGAGGACAGGGAGCTTCACCCCTCCACTTT
CASSRGQGASPLHF
>TRBJ2-1|TRBD2|.|TRBV9
TGTGCCAGCAGCGTAGTGGATAGCGGGAGGGTCCACAATGAGCAGTTCTTC
CASSVVDSGRVHNEQFF
>TRBJ2-7|.|.|TRBV27
TGTGCCAGCAGAGCCTTCGGAGCCAACTACGAGCAGTACTTC
CASRAFGANYEQYF
>TRBJ2-7|.|.|TRBV4-1
TGCGCCAGCAGCCAAGGTGACATCAGCTCCTACGAGCAGTACTTC
CASSQGDISSYEQYF
>TRBJ2-1|.|.|TRBV11-3
TGTGCCAGCAGCGAGGGGCGGGGAAATGAGCAGTTCTTC
CASSEGRGNEQFF
>TRBJ2-7|.|.|TRBV7-9
TGTGCCAGCAGCCCCTCGGGACCAACGCAGTACTTC
CASSPSGPTQYF
>TRBJ2-1|TRBD2|once|TRBV28
TGTGCCAGCAGTCTAGCGGGAGGTTACAATGAGCAGTTCTTC
CASSLAGGYNEQFF
>TRBJ2-5|.|.|TRBV7-7
TGTGCTAGCAGCCGCCGTGGGCGGGGTAAAGAGACCCAGTACTTC
CASSRRGRGKETQYF
>TRBJ1-5|.|.|TRBV28
TGTGCCAGCAGTTTATTAGGTAATCAGCCCCAGCATTTT
CASSLLGNQPQHF
>TRBJ2-7|TRBD1|.|TRBV5-8
TGTGCCAGCAGCTTCCTTGGACAGGGGATTCACGAGCAGTACTTC
CASSFLGQGIHEQYF
>TRBJ2-7|TRBD1|.|TRBV7-8
TGTGCGGGCAGGGACAGGGGATACGAGCAGTACTTC
CAGRDRGYEQYF
>TRBJ1-1|.|.|TRBV6-1
TGTGCCAGCAGTGAAAATTGGGGCCCGAACACTGAAGCTTTCTTT
CASSENWGPNTEAFF
>TRBJ1-3|.|.|TRBV5-4
TGTGCCAGCAGCTTGGGGGGGGGCCTTGGAAACACCATATATTTT
CASSLGGGLGNTIYF
>TRBJ2-7|.|.|TRBV9
TGTGCCAGCAGCGTAGGATGGGGGCCTATCAACGAGCAGTACTTC
CASSVGWGPINEQYF
>TRBJ1-2|TRBD1|.|TRBV4-1
TGCGCCAGCAGCCAAGAGACAGGGTTCTATGGCTACACCTTC
CASSQETGFYGYTF
>TRBJ1-1|TRBD1|.|TRBV9
TGTGCCAGCAGCGTAGTCGGGACAGGGTTGGTGAACACTGAAGCTTTCTTT
CASSVVGTGLVNTEAFF
>TRBJ1-5|.|.|TRBV27
TGTGCCAGCAGTCCGGACCCCGGGGGCAATCAGCCCCAGCATTTT
CASSPDPGGNQPQHF
>TRBJ2-7|.|.|TRBV6-1
TGTGCCAGCAGTATAAACAGGCTTACTTCCTACGAGCAGTACTTC
CASSINRLTSYEQYF
>TRBJ1-1|TRBD1|few|TRBV10-2
TGCGCCAGCAGTGAGTCGGGGGGACAGACTGAAGCTTTCTTT
CASSESGGQTEAFF
>TRBJ2-3|.|.|TRBV4-2
TGTGCCAGCAGCCAATTCCCTGGCGCCGCTAGGCTCACAGATACGCAGTATTTT
CASSQFPGAARLTDTQYF
>TRBJ2-7|.|.|TRBV11-2
TGTGCCAGCAGCTTATGGACGGACGAGCAGTACTTC
CASSLWTDEQYF
>TRBJ2-1|.|.|TRBV11-2
TGTGCCAGCAGTCATAATGAGCAGTTCTTC
CASSHNEQFF
>TRBJ2-1|TRBD1|.|TRBV13
TGTGCCAGCAGCTTCAGGGGACAGGGGGCCGATTACAATGAGCAGTTCTTC
CASSFRGQGADYNEQFF
>TRBJ2-7|.|.|TRBV7-2
TGTGCCAGCAGCTTAAATCCTAGTAACTACGAGCAGTACTTC
CASSLNPSNYEQYF
>TRBJ2-7|.|.|TRBV19
TGTGCCAGTAGTATACAGGGTACCGCCCACGAGCAGTACTTC
CASSIQGTAHEQYF
>TRBJ2-1|.|once|TRBV28
TGTGCCAGCAGGTCGCTGGACTACAATGAGCAGTTCTTC
CASRSLDYNEQFF
>TRBJ2-7|.|.|TRBV7-3
TGTGCCAGCAGCTTACTTCCCTTCTTCGACGAGCAGTACTTC
CASSLLPFFDEQYF
>TRBJ2-5|.|.|TRBV27
TGTGCCAGCAGTTTATTACGGGGGCCGGATAAGACCCAGTACTTC
CASSLLRGPDKTQYF
>TRBJ2-3|.|.|TRBV7-3
TGTGCCAGCAGCCCAGGTGGCGGTCGCACAGATACGCAGTATTTT
CASSPGGGRTDTQYF
>TRBJ1-6|.|.|TRBV28
TGTGCCAGCAGTTTAGTGTCACAGAAGAATTCACCCCTCCACTTT
CASSLVSQKNSPLHF
>TRBJ2-1|.|.|TRBV27
TGTGCCAGCAGTTCGCCCCGGGGGACCTACAATGAGCAGTTCTTC
CASSSPRGTYNEQFF
>TRBJ2-6|.|.|TRBV7-6
TGTGCCAGCAGCAGCTCTATTGTCTCACAAAGTCGGGCCAACGTCCTGACTTTC
CASSSSIVSQSRANVLTF
>TRBJ1-2|.|.|TRBV15
TGTGCCACCAGCCCTAGGTCGACAGGTTTCGGCTACACCTTC
CATSPRSTGFGYTF
>TRBJ2-1|TRBD2|.|TRBV6-6
TGTGCCAGCAACCCCTCGGGGGGCTACAATGAGCAGTTCTTC
CASNPSGGYNEQFF
>TRBJ2-3|.|.|TRBV7-6
TGTGCCAGCAGCTTAGGAGGGGGGGTAGATACGCAGTATTTT
CASSLGGGVDTQYF
>TRBJ2-7|.|.|TRBV4-1
TGCGCCAGCAGCCAAGGGCCAGGGAGCCTCTACGAGCAGTACTTC
CASSQGPGSLYEQYF
>TRBJ1-1|.|.|TRBV6-5
TGTGCCAGCAGGAACACTGAAGCTTTCTTT
CASRNTEAFF
>TRBJ2-3|TRBD2|.|TRBV6-4
TGTGCCAGCCCCAGGGATTCTAGCGGGGGGGCCAATACGCAGTATTTT
CASPRDSSGGANTQYF
>TRBJ2-1|.|.|TRBV2
TGTGCCAGCAGTGAATATATCGGGGTATTGAATGAGCAGTTCTTC
CASSEYIGVLNEQFF
>TRBJ2-5|.|.|TRBV18
TGTGCCAGTTCCCCTAAAGAGACCCAGTACTTC
CASSPKETQYF
>TRBJ2-7|.|.|TRBV2
TGTGCCAGCAGCCAAGACCTAGCGTTGTCCTACGAGCAGTACTTC
CASSQDLALSYEQYF
>TRBJ2-7|TRBD1|.|TRBV7-8
TGTGCCAGCAGTCCCACACTTACAGGGGGTCCCTACGAGCAGTACTTC
CASSPTLTGGPYEQYF
>TRBJ1-5|TRBD1|few|TRBV13
TGTGCCAGCAGCCTGGACAGGATGAATCAGCCCCAGCATTTT
CASSLDRMNQPQHF
>TRBJ2-7|TRBD1|.|TRBV6-1
TGTGCCAGCGGCCTCTGGGACAGGACCTACGAGCAGTACTTC
CASGLWDRTYEQYF